This T cell receptor beta chain is from a study of shared clonotypes between healthy human individuals. Study context: Sampling drew on donors who were a couple of women and three men aged 18 to 49.

Sequencing was performed with immunoSEQ multiplex PCR; in TCRdb, only in-frame clones are kept and a portion is missing. The repertoire consists of roughly 1,000,000 clones, with 78% occurring once and the leading ten covering 0.5% to 0.65%. This sequence originates from a man aged 18 to 30 in good health. Some clones in this sample may be carry-over from other donors' samples. Specimen: memory CD4+ T cells from PBMCs. Described subset: CD45RA-negative fraction.

CDR3 DNA: TGTGCCATCAGAAAACAGGGATCGCACGAGCAGTACTTC. Translation: CAIRKQGSHEQYF. The chain links TRBV10-3 to TRBJ2-7; D may be TRBD1 (6 bases). CDR3 length: 13 amino acids. Germline V CDR1 and CDR2: ENHRY, SYGVKD. Trimming pared 6 bases from V and 5 bases from J, leaving 14 bases between.